This TCR beta chain was found in a study of T cell repertoires in cytomegalovirus infection. Across the whole study: CMV infection together with matching HLA type was indicated by public TCR beta signatures.

Study findings and constraints: Summed public TCR beta family frequency identified CMV carriers bearing the relevant HLA. HLA-C-restricted CMV clonotypes gave the most frequent clonotype in two of eight donors.

V shed 1 base and J shed 11 bases, with 26 bases lying between them. This CDR3 region has 17 residues. Germline assignment: CDR1 SEHNR and CDR2 FQNEAQ (reference sequence). The table lists this clonotype with many counts. Its antigen is as yet unknown. One entry per CDR3 protein results from TCRdb running MiXCR on the reads. Of more than 500,000 distinct CDR3 sequences listed, approximately 15% are singletons. This sequence originates from a human donor in good health (CMV status not recorded). Some clones in this sample may be carry-over from other donors' samples. Source material: CD8+ T cells from PBMCs. V usage is TRBV7-9 and J usage is TRBJ1-1; D perhaps matches TRBD1 (5 bases). CDR3 in DNA: TGTGCCAGCAGCTTAGTATTAACCAGGGAGGGAAAACAGCTGGCTTTCTTT. Protein sequence: CASSLVLTREGKQLAFF.